Below, 25 T cell receptor beta chains from the same sample are listed, as sequenced in a study of T cells in Graves' hyperthyroidism and ophthalmopathy (dated by TCRdb to about 2019). The library was built by means of multiplex PCR. The instrument was an Illumina HiSeq 2000. The TCR beta CDR3 regions were amplified from RNA transcripts. The TCR CDR3 was subjected to a first round of RT-PCR using the HTBI primer set and the Qiagen OneStep RT-PCR kit. Clones were called with MiXCR by TCRdb after fastp trimmed the public reads at Q25, and only in-frame beta chains were retained. Entries that share a CDR3 protein sequence are merged under the most common genes and DNA. This sample has about 260,000 distinct CDR3 sequences in its table, and 15% to 20% of those were observed once. The leading ten clones occupy under 35% of the sample. Sequenced sample: blood. The receptors derive from a woman under 30 with Graves' ophthalmopathy.

At least ten counts were recorded for this clonotype. The chain recombines TRBV12-3 or TRBV12-4 with TRBJ1-2; TRBD1 might be the D (5 bases). V was cut by 3 bases and J by 4 bases, with 12 bases left in between. The CDR3 is 14 amino acids. The CDR3 DNA is TGTGCCAGCAGTTTTGGGGTCGGGGGCTATGGCTACACCTTC. It specifies CASSFGVGGYGYTF.

This clonotype was detected many times. The chain uses TRBV5-4 and TRBJ2-3; 8 bases line up with TRBD2. V was clipped by 4 bases and J by 1 base; unmatched bases: 11. The CDR3 contains 17 residues. Germline V gene data show CDR1 as SGHNT and CDR2 as YYREEE (reference sequence). The CDR3 loop is CASSRIVPGGGTDTQYF. For the CDR3, the DNA is TGTGCCAGCAGCCGGATAGTTCCGGGGGGGGGCACAGATACGCAGTATTTT.

This chain joins TRBV29-1 and TRBJ2-3, with TRBD2 matching 13 bases. J gave up 1 base and V 6 bases, and 13 bases lay outside the gene matches. The CDR3 is made up of 18 amino acids. CDR1 is SQVTM, CDR2 ANQGSEA, per germline. The DNA of the CDR3 is TGCAGCGTCTCCTACCCCGGGACTAGCGGGGATCGCACAGATACGCAGTATTTT. Translated: CSVSYPGTSGDRTDTQYF.

This clonotype was picked up many times. The rearrangement joins TRBV11-2 to TRBJ2-5; TRBD2 matches 9 bases. Losses at the gene ends were 5 bases for V and 12 bases for J; bases not matched to a gene: 16. From germline, CDR1 is SGHAT and CDR2 FQNNGV. This CDR3 region has 15 residues. In DNA, the CDR3 is TGTGCCAGCAGCCCCGCTAGGATAGCGGGAGACAAAGAGTACTTC. It translates to CASSPARIAGDKEYF.

This clonotype was counted ten times or more. The chain carries TRBV20-1 and TRBJ1-2; 8 nucleotides agree with TRBD1. The CDR3 has 13 amino acids. From germline, CDR1 is DFQATT and CDR2 SNEGSKA (reference sequence). V lost 2 bases and J lost 2; bases outside the gene matches: 1. The DNA of the CDR3 is TGCAGTGCTAGAAGGACAGGGAACTATGGCTACACCTTC. This sequence encodes CSARRTGNYGYTF.

This clonotype was observed at least ten times. The chain couples TRBV11-2 to TRBJ2-7, with TRBD2 as a possible D gene (5 bases). V was shortened by 1 base and J by 3 bases, with 13 bases between the two germline ends. The CDR3 is 15 residues long. Germline V gene lookup returns CDR1 SGHAT and CDR2 FQNNGV. The CDR3: CASSLVGVSGYEQYF. The CDR3, as DNA: TGTGCCAGCAGCTTAGTCGGGGTTTCGGGCTACGAGCAGTACTTC.

The sample holds many counts of this clonotype. This sequence joins TRBV27 and TRBJ1-1, with TRBD1 identical over 8 bases. The V and J ends lost 6 bases and 8 bases, in that order; junction bases with no gene match: 20. Germline loops: CDR1 MNHEY, CDR2 SMNVEV (reference sequence). This CDR3 has 17 residues. The CDR3 is CASSHITKGDRQREAFF. The CDR3 bases are TGTGCCAGCAGCCACATTACTAAGGGGGACAGGCAGAGGGAAGCTTTCTTT.

The chain employs TRBV7-9 and TRBJ2-6; D unresolved. Trimming shortened V by 5 bases and J by 3 bases, and 8 bases separated the two germline ends. The CDR3 is made up of 14 amino acids. Germline CDR1 reads SEHNR; CDR2 reads FQNEAQ (reference sequence). DNA for the CDR3: TGTGCCAGCAGCCCAATTGGTGGGGCCAACGTCCTGACTTTC. Amino acids: CASSPIGGANVLTF.

The V gene is TRBV30, the J gene TRBJ2-7, with D perhaps TRBD2 (5 bases). V lost 0 bases, J lost 0 bases, and 12 bases lay in between. This CDR3 spans 15 amino acids. Germline CDR1 reads GTSNPN; CDR2 reads SVGIG (reference sequence). CDR3 DNA sequence: TGTGCCTGGAGTGTCCCGGGAACTATCTCCTACGAGCAGTACTTC. Translating gives CAWSVPGTISYEQYF. The full variable domain, with the rest looked up from reference TRBV30 and TRBJ2-7, is SQTIHQWPATLVQPVGSPLSLECTVEGTSNPNLYWYRQAAGRGLQLLFYSVGIGQISSEVPQNLSASRPQDRQFILSSKKLLLSDSGFYLCAWSVPGTISYEQYFGPGTRLTVT.

This clonotype has at least ten counts. The chain recombines TRBV9 with TRBJ1-1, with D unclear. CDR3 length: 13 residues. Germline V gene data show CDR1 as SGDLS and CDR2 as YYNGEE. V was trimmed by 1 base and J by 3 bases, leaving 7 bases between them. The CDR3 here is CASSVRADTEAFF. The CDR3 nucleotides read TGTGCCAGCAGCGTAAGGGCTGACACTGAAGCTTTCTTT.

In this sample, this clonotype turned up many times. The chain uses TRBV6-1 and TRBJ1-3, with D possibly matching TRBD1 (5 bases). The V end was cut by 6 bases, the J end by 1 base, with 13 bases between. This CDR3 is 15 amino acids long. Germline V gives CDR1 MNHNS, CDR2 SASEGT. DNA for the CDR3: TGTGCCAGCAGACCCCAGGGTAGATCTGGAAACACCATATATTTT. The encoded protein is CASRPQGRSGNTIYF.

In this sample, this clonotype turned up many times. The chain links TRBV24-1 to TRBJ1-2; D is possibly TRBD1 (5 bases). Germline loops: CDR1 KGHDR, CDR2 SFDVKD. The CDR3 has 12 amino acids. V dropped 9 bases and J dropped 8 bases, with 15 bases sitting between them. The CDR3 DNA is TGTGCCACCTCTGGAGACAACAGGGGCTACACCTTC. Translation: CATSGDNRGYTF.

Of note for this clonotype: Being one base from a much bigger clone, this may be a read error. The genes are TRBV7-6 and TRBJ2-3, with D unresolved. Germline CDR1 is SGHVS and CDR2 is FNYEAQ. V lost 5 bases and J lost 6, with 15 bases in between. The CDR3 consists of 14 residues. CDR3 DNA: TGTGCCAGCAGCAATGAACTACCCACGGATACGCAGTATTTT. As protein: CASSNELPTDTQYF.

In this sample, this clonotype turned up many times. CDR3 loop: CSASRQHMNTEAFF. CDR3 DNA: TGCAGTGCTAGCAGACAGCATATGAACACTGAAGCTTTCTTT. This chain joins TRBV20-1 and TRBJ1-1, with D possibly TRBD1 on 5 matching bases. The germline V gene encodes CDR1 DFQATT and CDR2 SNEGSKA (reference sequence). This CDR3 has 14 residues. Trimming removed 3 bases from V and 0 bases from J, with 11 bases in between.

CDR3 nucleotides: TGTGCCAGCAGTTACTCACCGGGACTAGCGGGAGGCGTAGATACGCAGTATTTT. It specifies CASSYSPGLAGGVDTQYF. The chain recombines TRBV6-2 or TRBV6-3 with TRBJ2-3; 15 bases agree with TRBD2. Germline V gene lookup returns CDR1 MNHEY and CDR2 SVGEGT. V dropped 0 bases and J dropped 5; count of bases not matched to a gene: 6. The CDR3 consists of 18 residues.

This clonotype was picked up many times. J is TRBJ2-5 and V is TRBV2; D is perhaps TRBD2 (7 bases). Germline CDR1 SNHLY, CDR2 FYNNEI. The CDR3 length is 15 residues. With 8 bases removed from V and 3 bases from J, the gap between germline ends came to 19 bases. CDR3 in DNA: TGTGCCAGCGCCCGGGCGGGGGCCGAGGAAGAGACCCAGTACTTC. It translates to CASARAGAEEETQYF.

The sample holds many counts of this clonotype. The chain is built from TRBV27 and TRBJ1-1; tentatively, D is TRBD1 (5 bases). Per the germline V gene, CDR1 is MNHEY and CDR2 is SMNVEV (reference sequence). There are 13 residues in the CDR3. Trimming cost V 8 bases and J 5 bases, with 15 bases left between them. DNA for the CDR3: TGTGCCAGCGGATATGGGGGGGGGACTGAAGCTTTCTTT. It specifies CASGYGGGTEAFF.

This clonotype occurred many times. This rearrangement joins TRBV25-1 to TRBJ1-6; no clear D. Trimming left V 2 bases short and J 4 bases short, with 3 bases between. Germline loops: CDR1 MGHDK, CDR2 SYGVNS. The CDR3 length is 13 residues. Here the CDR3 reads CASSEDYNSPLHF. The CDR3, as DNA: TGTGCCAGCAGTGAAGATTATAATTCACCCCTCCACTTT.

This chain uses TRBV14 with TRBJ2-1, with a possible D match to TRBD2 (6 bases). Looked up from germline, CDR1 is SGHDN and CDR2 is FVKESK. CDR3 size: 16 residues. Trimming shortened V by 4 bases and J by 1 base, and 14 bases separated the two germline ends. The CDR3 DNA is TGTGCCAGCAGCCGCACCCGGGGGATATCCTACAATGAGCAGTTCTTC. Its translation is CASSRTRGISYNEQFF.

The chain couples TRBV20-1 to TRBJ1-1, with 7 positions matching TRBD1. With V trimmed by 3 bases and J by 6 bases, 10 bases remained unmatched. There are 14 residues in the CDR3. Germline-derived CDR1 and CDR2 are DFQATT and SNEGSKA (reference sequence). The CDR3 coding sequence is TGCAGTGCTAGTGGAAGACAGGGCTTGGCTGAAGCTTTCTTT. The encoded protein is CSASGRQGLAEAFF.

The table lists this clonotype with many counts. V and J are TRBV6-1 and TRBJ1-5, with D uncertain. The V gene's germline CDR1 is MNHNS and CDR2 SASEGT. The CDR3 spans 14 residues. V shed 3 bases and J shed 7 bases, with 13 bases lying between them. CDR3 loop: CASSDWGWGQPQHF. The DNA of the CDR3 is TGTGCCAGCAGTGATTGGGGATGGGGACAGCCCCAGCATTTT.

At least ten counts were recorded for this clonotype. The chain has TRBV3-1 and TRBJ1-1, with 7 bases aligning to TRBD1. CDR1 and CDR2 (germline): LGHDT, YNNKEL (reference sequence). Trimming removed 6 bases from V and 5 bases from J; junction bases left unmatched: 12. The CDR3 length is 15 residues. The DNA of the CDR3 is TGTGCCAGCAGATCAACAGGGGCTTTGGGGACTGAAGCTTTCTTT. Protein: CASRSTGALGTEAFF. The full variable domain, in which reference TRBV3-1 and TRBJ1-1 provide the parts outside the CDR3, is DTAVSQTPKYLVTQMGNDKSIKCEQNLGHDTMYWYKQDSKKFLKIMFSYNNKELIINETVPNRFSPKSPDKAHLNLHINSLELGDSAVYFCASRSTGALGTEAFFGQGTRLTVV.

Turning to this clonotype: This could be a read error, since a much larger clone is one nucleotide away. This likely comes from a read error, as the CDR3 has no conserved phenylalanine or tryptophan at its end. This chain links TRBV6-5 with TRBJ2-5; 7 nucleotides agree with TRBD2. Germline V gene data show CDR1 as MNHEY and CDR2 as SVGAGI. The junction had 8 bases not matched to a gene; V was cut back by 6 bases and J by 4 bases. The CDR3 runs to 14 residues. Written as DNA, the CDR3 is TGTGCCAGCAGCTATGCGGGGGTGAGAGAGACCCAGTACTCC. It is translated as CASSYAGVRETQYS.

At least ten counts were recorded for this clonotype. V usage is TRBV6-2 or TRBV6-3 and J usage is TRBJ1-6; TRBD1 might be the D (6 bases). The germline V and J ends were trimmed by 5 bases and 4 bases, with 9 bases remaining between them. CDR3 length: 14 amino acids. CDR1 and CDR2 (germline): MNHEY, SVGEGT. CDR3 nucleotides: TGTGCCAGCAGTGGACAGACGTATAATTCACCCCTCCACTTT. It yields the protein CASSGQTYNSPLHF.

The rearrangement joins TRBV12-3 or TRBV12-4 to TRBJ2-3; D unresolved. The CDR3 has 13 residues. Trimming shortened V by 7 bases and J by 0 bases, and 8 bases separated the two germline ends. CDR3: CASNFGSTDTQYF. CDR3 nucleotides: TGTGCCAGCAATTTTGGGAGCACAGATACGCAGTATTTT.